This TCR beta chain came from a study of monozygotic twins with cystic fibrosis. Study-level information: Libraries were built from approximately 3 micrograms of fragmented DNA using roughly 15 PCR cycles. Study-level points and caveats: Low clonality (median roughly 0.0087) suggested a mostly naive repertoire.

Produced via immunoSEQ multiplex PCR; TCRdb's table is partial and in-frame only. The table lists more than 9,500 clones, 91% of them singletons. The V end was cut by 1 base, the J end by 0 bases, with 10 bases between. The length of the CDR3 is 15 residues. Germline CDR1 SGHDN, CDR2 FVKESK. Turning to this clone: Its antigen remains unidentified.

The rearrangement links TRBV14 to TRBJ2-7; no clear D. Specimen: blood. This sequence was found in a boy between 2 and 10 years old with cystic fibrosis. CDR3 protein: CASSQGASLSYEQYF. In DNA, the CDR3 is TGTGCCAGCAGCCAAGGGGCCAGCCTCTCCTACGAGCAGTACTTC.